The text below deals with one T cell receptor beta chain. Its antigen is not identified. This entry comes from a study of PD-L1 blockade in urothelial cancer. Whole-study results and caveats: Improved survival was predicted by pretreatment blood TCR clonality below the median.

The CDR3 spans 19 residues. Unmatched junction bases numbered 19, after V lost 0 bases and J lost 8 bases. Spiking each PCR with synthetic TCR analog templates was performed. The repertoire was sequenced with immunoSEQ multiplex PCR; TCRdb's copy has only in-frame clones and lacks some. The table records about 71,000 clones, 70% to 90% of them present only once. The chain is built from TRBV23-1 and TRBJ1-2, with 9 bases lining up with TRBD1. TRBV23-1 is an open reading frame whose function is uncertain. The starting material was PBMCs, obtained around atezolizumab (anti-PD-L1) treatment. This sequence was found in a man aged 60-69 years with urothelial cancer. This CDR3 is CASSQSGKRTGALSWGYTF. In DNA, the CDR3 is TGCGCCAGCAGTCAATCGGGTAAAAGGACAGGGGCGCTATCCTGGGGCTACACCTTC.